These 20 T cell receptor beta chains originate from one sample sequenced in a study of T cells of healthy individuals. TCRdb processed the 5' RACE reads anew with MiXCR; each CDR3 protein has one entry. Here the sample spans 65,000 to 95,000 distinct CDR3 sequences, more than 4.5% being singletons. These receptors were collected from a female donor in good health.

This clonotype has ten or more counts. V and J are TRBV9 and TRBJ1-6; the D is unclear. CDR1 SGDLS and CDR2 YYNGEE come from the germline V gene. This CDR3 comprises 13 residues. V dropped 4 bases and J dropped 6 bases, with 8 bases sitting between them. CDR3 amino acids: CASSRVTNSPLHF. DNA of the CDR3: TGTGCCAGCAGCAGGGTAACTAATTCACCCCTCCACTTT.

This clonotype was detected ten times or more. The rearrangement links TRBV7-8 to TRBJ2-1; D is uncertain. Germline CDR1 and CDR2: SGHVS and FQNEAQ. V lost 0 bases to trimming and J lost 5 bases, with 14 bases between them. The CDR3 totals 16 residues. DNA for the CDR3: TGTGCCAGCAGCTTAGCGATAGCCTCCGTCGACAATGAGCAGTTCTTC. Its translation: CASSLAIASVDNEQFF.

This clonotype was observed a few times. The chain has TRBV29-1 and TRBJ1-1, with D uncertain. Germline V CDR1 and CDR2: SQVTM, ANQGSEA. V was clipped by 3 bases and J by 0 bases, with 8 bases between them. This CDR3 region has 13 residues. The CDR3 loop reads CSVEISMNTEAFF. The CDR3 DNA reads TGCAGCGTTGAGATCAGCATGAACACTGAAGCTTTCTTT.

This clonotype was seen at least ten times. CDR3 sequence (DNA): TGTGCCATCAGTGGGGGGACGGGAAACTATGGCTACACCTTC. Amino acid sequence: CAISGGTGNYGYTF. The chain joins TRBV10-3 to TRBJ1-2, with TRBD1 as a possible D gene (5 bases). V was pared by 4 bases and J by 2 bases, with 11 bases between. Germline CDR1 ENHRY, CDR2 SYGVKD. There are 14 residues in the CDR3.

This clonotype was recorded many times. The chain is built from TRBV14 and TRBJ2-2; no clear D. Trimming cost V 2 bases and J 1 base, with 2 bases left between them. CDR3 length equals 13 residues. Germline V gene data show CDR1 as SGHDN and CDR2 as FVKESK. CDR3 sequence: CASSQQNTGELFF. CDR3 DNA: TGTGCCAGCAGCCAACAGAACACCGGGGAGCTGTTTTTT.

This clonotype was counted at least ten times. J is TRBJ1-2 and V is TRBV5-1, with TRBD1 as a possible D gene (5 bases). The CDR3 has 13 amino acids. From germline, CDR1 is SGHRS and CDR2 YFSETQ. V lost 0 bases to trimming and J lost 7 bases, with 10 bases between them. In DNA form, the CDR3 reads TGCGCCAGCAGCTTGGAACGGGGCTCTGGCTACACCTTC. It encodes CASSLERGSGYTF.

This clonotype has a handful of counts. The rearrangement links TRBV7-9 to TRBJ2-5; a weak D match, TRBD1 (6 bases). Trimming left V 3 bases short and J 0 bases short, with 11 bases between. The CDR3 spans 15 residues. Germline assignment: CDR1 SEHNR and CDR2 FQNEAQ (reference sequence). The CDR3 spells CASSFDRTNQETQYF. In DNA form, the CDR3 reads TGTGCCAGCAGCTTTGACAGGACCAACCAAGAGACCCAGTACTTC.

In this sample, this clonotype turned up many times. The chain uses TRBV29-1 and TRBJ2-5; tentatively, D is TRBD1 (6 bases). The length of the CDR3 is 12 residues. Germline lookup yields CDR1 SQVTM and CDR2 ANQGSEA. Trimming cost V 3 bases and J 2 bases, with 7 bases left between them. The CDR3 reads CSVDRGQETQYF. CDR3 DNA: TGCAGCGTTGACAGGGGTCAAGAGACCCAGTACTTC.

This clonotype was recorded a few times. V and J are TRBV30 and TRBJ1-2; D uncertain. In germline, CDR1 is GTSNPN, CDR2 SVGIG (reference sequence). V was clipped by 2 bases and J by 4 bases, with 11 bases between them. This CDR3 has 13 amino acids. Written as DNA, the CDR3 is TGTGCCTGGAGTCTAGGGAGGAGCTATGGCTACACCTTC. Amino acids: CAWSLGRSYGYTF.

This clonotype was seen a few times. V is TRBV29-1 and J is TRBJ1-1; tentatively, D is TRBD1 (6 bases). The V and J ends lost 7 bases and 11 bases respectively, with 23 bases between them. Germline loops: CDR1 SQVTM, CDR2 ANQGSEA. The length of the CDR3 is 13 residues. Here the CDR3 DNA reads TGCAGCGCCCTTACGGGGAGGGTTAGGGGGGCTTTCTTT. It translates to CSALTGRVRGAFF. Filled out from reference TRBV29-1 and TRBJ1-1, the complete variable domain reads SAVISQKPSRDICQRGTSLTIQCQVDSQVTMMFWYRQQPGQSLTLIATANQGSEATYESGFVIDKFPISRPNLTFSTLTVSNMSPEDSSIYLCSALTGRVRGAFFGQGTRLTVV.

This clonotype turned up a few times. The CDR3 DNA reads TGCAGTGCTCCGCATAGCGTGGATAGCTACAATGAGCAGTTCTTC. Amino acids: CSAPHSVDSYNEQFF. This chain joins TRBV20-1 and TRBJ2-1; possible D gene TRBD2, 5 bases. V lost 5 bases and J lost 3, with 17 bases in between. There are 15 residues in the CDR3. Looked up from germline, CDR1 is DFQATT and CDR2 is SNEGSKA (reference sequence).

The V and J genes are TRBV6-2 or TRBV6-3 and TRBJ2-6; unclear D gene. This CDR3 comprises 15 residues. V was cut by 2 bases and J by 0 bases, with 5 bases left in between. Germline-derived CDR1 and CDR2 are MNHEY and SVGEGT. The CDR3, as DNA: TGTGCCAGCAGTTACGTAACCTCTGGGGCCAACGTCCTGACTTTC. This gives the protein CASSYVTSGANVLTF.

This clonotype turned up a few times. The chain links TRBV28 to TRBJ1-3, with D maybe TRBD1 (6 bases). Germline lookup yields CDR1 MDHEN and CDR2 SYDVKM. There are 16 residues in the CDR3. Trimming shortened V by 5 bases and J by 2 bases, and 16 bases separated the two germline ends. The CDR3 spells CASSPTGQIAGNTIYF. The CDR3 nucleotides read TGTGCCAGCAGTCCCACGGGACAAATCGCTGGAAACACCATATATTTT.

This clonotype came up many times. The V and J genes are TRBV10-3 and TRBJ2-1, with 9 bases matching TRBD2. This CDR3 is built from 17 residues. Looked up from germline, CDR1 is ENHRY and CDR2 is SYGVKD. With V trimmed by 5 bases and J by 0 bases, 8 bases remained unmatched. The DNA for the CDR3 is TGTGCCATCAGTAGCCTAGCGGGGTACTCCTCCTACAATGAGCAGTTCTTC. Its protein product is CAISSLAGYSSYNEQFF.

In this sample, this clonotype turned up many times. The rearrangement links TRBV6-5 to TRBJ1-4; no definite D call. The CDR3 is made up of 16 amino acids. Germline values: CDR1 MNHEY, CDR2 SVGAGI. V was cut by 4 bases and J by 0 bases, with 12 bases left in between. CDR3 protein: CASSFKREPTNEKLFF. For the CDR3, the DNA is TGTGCCAGCAGTTTCAAAAGGGAACCAACTAATGAAAAACTGTTTTTT.

Ten or more counts support this clonotype. The chain is built from TRBV3-1 and TRBJ1-5; the D is unclear. V was shortened by 5 bases and J by 2 bases, with 19 bases between the two germline ends. Germline V gene data show CDR1 as LGHDT and CDR2 as YNNKEL (reference sequence). The CDR3 has 17 residues. In DNA form, the CDR3 reads TGTGCCAGCAGCTCTGGGCCCCTCACCCGGGGCAATCAGCCCCAGCATTTT. This sequence encodes CASSSGPLTRGNQPQHF.

This clonotype was counted only a few times. The chain links TRBV6-2 or TRBV6-3 to TRBJ1-2; D uncertain. Between the trimmed V and J ends, which lost 0 bases and 6 bases, there was a span of 11 bases. The CDR3 spans 14 residues. Germline V gene sequence: CDR1 MNHEY, CDR2 SVGEGT. DNA of the CDR3: TGTGCCAGCAGTTACTCGAATTATAAGGATGGCTACACCTTC. It is translated as CASSYSNYKDGYTF.

As concerns this clonotype: A much larger clone sits a single nucleotide away, making a read error possible. Without the conserved terminal phenylalanine or tryptophan, this CDR3 likely stems from a read error. The J gene is TRBJ2-2, the V gene TRBV7-2, with D uncertain. The V gene lost 3 bases and the J gene lost 4 bases, with 9 bases spanning the gap. Germline V lookup: CDR1 SGHTA, CDR2 FQGNSA. The CDR3 is 14 amino acids. The CDR3 is CASSFNIRTGELFV. CDR3 nucleotide sequence: TGTGCCAGCAGCTTCAATATTCGCACCGGGGAGCTGTTTGTT.

This clonotype was observed many times. V gene TRBV7-2 combines with J gene TRBJ2-5; D is unresolved. Germline V CDR1 and CDR2: SGHTA, FQGNSA. Trimming stripped 5 bases from V and 2 bases from J, with 12 bases between. The CDR3 loop spans 14 amino acids. The CDR3 DNA sequence: TGTGCCAGCAGCCCCCGTTCAAGACAAGAGACCCAGTACTTC. This sequence encodes CASSPRSRQETQYF.

The sample holds many counts of this clonotype. The gene calls are TRBV9 and TRBJ2-3, with D possibly being TRBD2 (5 bases). The length of the CDR3 is 15 residues. CDR1 SGDLS and CDR2 YYNGEE come from the germline V gene. Trimming cost V 3 bases and J 0 bases, with 11 bases left between them. CDR3 DNA: TGTGCCAGCAGCGGGAGCGGCTTGAGCACAGATACGCAGTATTTT. It translates to CASSGSGLSTDTQYF.